One and the same sample provided the 20 T cell receptor beta chains below, sequenced in a study of blood T cell repertoires in COVID-19. Libraries were prepared by immunoSEQ multiplex PCR; TCRdb keeps only in-frame clonotypes and omits some of them. This table holds roughly 170,000 clones, more than 65% found once. Sample: PBMCs or T cells enriched from blood (not recorded which). These receptor sequences come from a woman in her forties with acute COVID-19.

This chain joins TRBV20-1 and TRBJ2-7; tentative D call: TRBD2 (6 bases). This CDR3 has 12 amino acids. V was cut by 3 bases and J by 10 bases, with 16 bases left in between. Germline loops: CDR1 DFQATT, CDR2 SNEGSKA (reference sequence). The CDR3 DNA sequence: TGCAGTGCTAGTCCCTGGGAGGCTCTTCAGTACTTC. This translates into CSASPWEALQYF.

This clone was counted only a few times. The chain joins TRBV9 to TRBJ2-3; D may be TRBD2 (6 bases). CDR1 SGDLS and CDR2 YYNGEE come from the germline V gene. V was trimmed by 4 bases and J by 9 bases, leaving 12 bases between them. The CDR3 covers 12 residues. The CDR3 spells CASSPGGRTQYF. The CDR3 DNA reads TGTGCCAGCAGCCCCGGAGGGAGAACGCAGTATTTT. Based on the CDR3 plus reference TRBV9 and TRBJ2-3, the full variable domain is DSGVTQTPKHLITATGQRVTLRCSPRSGDLSVYWYQQSLDQGLQFLIQYYNGEERAKGNILERFSAQQFPDLHSELNLSSLELGDSALYFCASSPGGRTQYFGPGTRLTVL.

The V and J genes are TRBV30 and TRBJ1-3; 9 bases match TRBD1. CDR3 length equals 14 residues. From germline, CDR1 is GTSNPN and CDR2 SVGIG (reference sequence). With V trimmed by 4 bases and J by 3 bases, 4 bases remained unmatched. CDR3 loop: CAWNPGQGGNTIYF. The CDR3 DNA is TGTGCCTGGAATCCGGGACAGGGTGGAAACACCATATATTTT. The complete variable domain, with remaining parts taken from reference TRBV30 and TRBJ1-3, reads SQTIHQWPATLVQPVGSPLSLECTVEGTSNPNLYWYRQAAGRGLQLLFYSVGIGQISSEVPQNLSASRPQDRQFILSSKKLLLSDSGFYLCAWNPGQGGNTIYFGEGSWLTVV.

This clone has a single count. The chain links TRBV30 to TRBJ2-1, with D perhaps matching TRBD1 (6 bases). V was cut by 3 bases and J by 0 bases, with 15 bases left in between. Per the germline V gene, CDR1 is GTSNPN and CDR2 is SVGIG (reference sequence). This CDR3 is built from 16 residues. The CDR3, as DNA: TGTGCCTGGAGGACCGGGCAGGGGAACTCCTACAATGAGCAGTTCTTC. Residues: CAWRTGQGNSYNEQFF.

This clone was seen a single time. The V call is TRBV9, the J call TRBJ2-3; TRBD2 matches 8 bases. The CDR3 extends over 15 amino acids. V lost 1 base, J lost 5 bases, and 6 bases stayed unmatched. The germline V gene encodes CDR1 SGDLS and CDR2 YYNGEE. The CDR3 region has the DNA TGTGCCAGCAGCGTAAGCGGGAGCGAAGTAGATACGCAGTATTTT. Translated: CASSVSGSEVDTQYF.

This clone is a singleton in its sample. This sequence joins TRBV19 and TRBJ1-2; D gene unclear. Trimming removed 1 base from V and 1 base from J, with 7 bases in between. This CDR3 spans 14 amino acids. The V gene's germline CDR1 is LNHDA and CDR2 SQIVND (reference sequence). The CDR3 here is CASSIGAVNYGYTF. CDR3 DNA: TGTGCCAGTAGTATAGGGGCAGTTAACTATGGCTACACCTTC.

Here the CDR3 DNA reads TGTGCCAGCAGTTCCACGACAGGGGACACCTACGAGCAGTACGTC. It translates to CASSSTTGDTYEQYV. The chain has TRBV27 and TRBJ2-7; TRBD1 agrees at 8 bases. Germline assignment: CDR1 MNHEY and CDR2 SMNVEV (reference sequence). This CDR3 comprises 15 residues. V gave up 4 bases and J gave up 2 bases; unmatched junction bases: 7.

The CDR3 sequence: CASSLGTDPGTEAFF. CDR3 DNA sequence: TGTGCCAGCAGCTTAGGTACGGATCCGGGAACTGAAGCTTTCTTT. V is TRBV7-9 and J is TRBJ1-1; D is unresolved. The germline V gene has CDR1 SEHNR and CDR2 FQNEAQ (reference sequence). V dropped 1 base and J dropped 5 bases, with 14 bases sitting between them. This CDR3 is 15 amino acids long.

The rearrangement links TRBV21-1 to TRBJ2-7; the D segment call TRBD1 is taken from the table without a DNA check. TRBV21-1 corresponds to a pseudogene. The CDR3 contains 19 residues. This CDR3 is CASSTTSGQGKGGSYEQYV. CDR3 coding DNA: TGTGCCAGCAGCACCACGAGTGGACAGGGTAAGGGAGGGTCCTACGAGCAGTACGTC.

This chain uses TRBV19 with TRBJ2-1; TRBD2 matches at 9 bases. Trimming at V came to 2 bases and at J to 7 bases, leaving 9 bases not matched to a gene. The CDR3 spans 16 residues. Germline V gives CDR1 LNHDA, CDR2 SQIVND (reference sequence). The CDR3 DNA reads TGTGCCAGTAGTATACTCGGCGGGAGGGCCGGGAATGAGCAGTTCTTC. Translated, it gives CASSILGGRAGNEQFF.

J is TRBJ2-6 and V is TRBV2, with 10 nucleotides matching TRBD2. This CDR3 comprises 17 residues. The germline V gene encodes CDR1 SNHLY and CDR2 FYNNEI. Unmatched junction bases numbered 7, after V lost 7 bases and J lost 1 base. CDR3 coding DNA: TGTGCCAGCACTAAGCTAGCGGGAGCTTCTGGGGCCAACGTCCTGACTTTC. It is translated as CASTKLAGASGANVLTF.

This chain uses TRBV19 with TRBJ2-1, with 8 positions matching TRBD2. The V gene end was trimmed by 4 bases and the J gene end by 0 bases; junction bases not matched to a gene: 2. This CDR3 has 15 residues. Per germline, CDR1 LNHDA and CDR2 SQIVND (reference sequence). The CDR3 coding sequence is TGTGCCAGTAGTAAAGCGGGGGTCTCCTACAATGAGCAGTTCTTC. Amino acids: CASSKAGVSYNEQFF.

The V gene is TRBV6-5, the J gene TRBJ2-2, with D perhaps matching TRBD1 (5 bases). V lost 7 bases and J lost 8, with 11 bases in between. This CDR3 contains 12 residues. Germline V gene sequence: CDR1 MNHEY, CDR2 SVGAGI. CDR3 in amino acids: CASTSAGGELFF. The CDR3 region has the DNA TGTGCCAGCACCTCAGCAGGGGGGGAGCTGTTTTTT.

A word on this clone: An end of the junction differs from the germline gene, which may be a read error. The gene calls are TRBV20-1 and TRBJ2-1; 7 bases are shared with TRBD2. Germline V gene data show CDR1 as DFQATT and CDR2 as SNEGSKA (reference sequence). The CDR3 extends over 11 amino acids. DNA for the CDR3: TGCAGTGGTAGAGCGGGACTGGAGCAGTTCTTC. As protein: CSGRAGLEQFF.

This chain connects TRBV9 to TRBJ2-1; the D gene is possibly TRBD2 (6 bases). V was shortened by 4 bases and J by 3 bases, with 11 bases between the two germline ends. The CDR3 is 14 amino acids. Germline lookup yields CDR1 SGDLS and CDR2 YYNGEE. CDR3 residues: CASSLTSSYNEQFF. In DNA form, the CDR3 reads TGTGCCAGCAGCCTTACTAGCAGCTACAATGAGCAGTTCTTC.

As concerns this clone: Other DNA sequences in the sample encode the same CDR3. J is TRBJ1-1 and V is TRBV3-1 (or the pseudogene TRBV3-2); 8 nucleotides agree with TRBD1. With V trimmed by 4 bases and J by 5 bases, 3 bases remained unmatched. CDR1 is LGHDT, CDR2 YNNKEL, per germline (reference sequence). This CDR3 is built from 13 residues. For the CDR3, the DNA is TGTGCCAGCAGCCCCGGACAGGGAACTGAAGCTTTCTTT. Protein sequence: CASSPGQGTEAFF.

CDR3 amino acids: CASGLIDTQYF. The CDR3 DNA reads as TGTGCCAGCGGCTTAATAGATACGCAGTATTTT. The J gene is TRBJ2-3, the V gene TRBV2; D gene unclear. Germline V gene lookup returns CDR1 SNHLY and CDR2 FYNNEI. V gave up 8 bases and J gave up 5 bases, with 8 bases separating them. The CDR3 contains 11 residues.

This clone was recorded a few times. J is TRBJ2-1 and V is TRBV15; 14 positions agree with TRBD2. Germline-derived CDR1 and CDR2 are LNHNV and YYDKDF (reference sequence). V shed 1 base and J 6 bases; nucleotides not matched to a gene: 2. The CDR3 is 16 residues long. CDR3 region: CATSRVTSGRGNEQFF. The DNA of the CDR3 is TGTGCCACCAGCAGAGTGACTAGCGGGAGGGGCAATGAGCAGTTCTTC.

Concerning this clone: This specimen includes other DNA sequences encoding the same CDR3. J is TRBJ1-5 and V is TRBV2, with a possible D match to TRBD1 (5 bases). Germline V gives CDR1 SNHLY, CDR2 FYNNEI. The CDR3 extends over 14 amino acids. V was clipped by 3 bases and J by 4 bases, with 10 bases between them. The CDR3 protein is CASSDRVGNQPQHF. The CDR3 nucleotides read TGTGCCAGCAGTGACAGGGTAGGAAATCAGCCCCAGCATTTT.

The rearrangement links TRBV10-3 to TRBJ2-1, with TRBD2 identical over 11 bases. V lost 3 bases, J lost 7 bases, and 5 bases stayed unmatched. Germline-derived CDR1 and CDR2 are ENHRY and SYGVKD. The CDR3 length is 15 residues. CDR3 coding DNA: TGTGCCATCAGTGACCCTAGCGGGAGGATAAATGAGCAGTTCTTC. It encodes CAISDPSGRINEQFF.